The source of this TCR beta chain is a study of blood T cells in healthy people across ages. A J-beta primer mix and a sample-barcoded 5' primer were used in a second PCR of about 7 to 12 cycles. Using its own MiXCR run on the 5' RACE reads, TCRdb lists one record per CDR3 protein. The table shows approximately 820,000 distinct CDR3 sequences, with under 45% occurring only once. A remark on this clonotype: The antigen remains undetermined.

Trimming took off 3 bases at V and 1 base at J, with 16 bases between the two ends. Germline loops: CDR1 DFQATT, CDR2 SNEGSKA (reference sequence). The CDR3 has 15 residues. General observations from the study: Both higher diversity and more naive CD4+ cells marked long-lived donors when set against aged donors.

The sequence derives from a man aged 60-69 years in good health. The rearrangement joins TRBV20-1 to TRBJ2-7; D uncertain. Specimen: blood. As DNA, the CDR3 is TGCAGTGCTAGCCTACGCAGTGGTCCGTCCTACGAGCAGTACTTC. It yields the protein CSASLRSGPSYEQYF.